One sample yielded the 26 T cell receptor beta chains listed below, sequenced in a study of blood T cell repertoires in COVID-19. The assay was immunoSEQ multiplex PCR, and TCRdb's table has in-frame clones only and misses some. The sample gives around 310,000 clones, 85% to 90% of which show up once; more than 9% is in the top ten. The specimen sequenced was PBMCs or T cells enriched from blood (not recorded which). These receptors came from a woman aged 25 to 45 who had recovered from COVID-19.

The chain couples TRBV18 to TRBJ1-1, with D uncertain. The germline V and J ends were trimmed by 6 bases and 1 base, with 6 bases remaining between them. The germline V gene has CDR1 KGHSH and CDR2 LQKENI. CDR3 length equals 12 residues. CDR3 nucleotides: TGTGCCAGCTCGCAACAGAACACTGAAGCTTTCTTT. This sequence encodes CASSQQNTEAFF.

This clone was observed once. The chain carries TRBV12-2 and TRBJ2-7; the table's TRBD2 call for D was not verified on the DNA. TRBV12-2 is reported as a pseudogene. The CDR3 contains 17 residues. The CDR3 DNA sequence: TGTGCAAGTCGCTCCCCGTTTGGGCTAGCGGGAGTACCTGAGCAGTACTTC. It specifies CASRSPFGLAGVPEQYF.

This chain connects TRBV18 to TRBJ2-2; TRBD2 might be the D (5 bases). The CDR3 is 16 residues long. V lost 3 bases, J lost 0 bases, and 11 bases lay in between. Germline values: CDR1 KGHSH, CDR2 LQKENI. In DNA form, the CDR3 reads TGTGCCAGCTCACCCAATAGCGTAGCGAACACCGGGGAGCTGTTTTTT. Its translation is CASSPNSVANTGELFF. Full variable domain (rest looked up from reference TRBV18 and TRBJ2-2): NAGVMQNPRHLVRRRGQEARLRCSPMKGHSHVYWYRQLPEEGLKFMVYLQKENIIDESGMPKERFSAEFPKEGPSILRIQQVVRGDSAAYFCASSPNSVANTGELFFGEGSRLTVL.

The chain combines TRBV5-4 with TRBJ2-1; D is possibly TRBD2 (6 bases). The CDR3 spans 17 residues. Germline values: CDR1 SGHNT, CDR2 YYREEE (reference sequence). The ends were cut back, 0 bases at V and 5 bases at J, with 18 bases in the middle. The CDR3 loop reads CASSLGGQRAGHNEQFF. In DNA, the CDR3 is TGTGCCAGCAGCTTGGGCGGTCAGCGGGCTGGTCACAATGAGCAGTTCTTC.

The rearrangement joins TRBV3-1 (or the pseudogene TRBV3-2) to TRBJ2-5; 7 bases match TRBD1. The germline V gene has CDR1 LGHDT and CDR2 YNNKEL (reference sequence). The CDR3 length is 15 residues. With V trimmed by 3 bases and J by 5 bases, 9 bases remained unmatched. The CDR3 protein is CASSHPAVQGETQYF. CDR3 nucleotide sequence: TGTGCCAGCAGCCATCCGGCGGTACAGGGGGAGACCCAGTACTTC.

The chain couples TRBV25-1 to TRBJ1-5; weak D call: TRBD1 (6 bases). Germline V gene sequence: CDR1 MGHDK, CDR2 SYGVNS. Trimming left V 0 bases short and J 5 bases short, with 8 bases between. This CDR3 has 14 amino acids. The DNA of the CDR3 is TGTGCCAGCAGTGAATATGGACAGTATCAGCCCCAGCATTTT. This translates into CASSEYGQYQPQHF. The full variable domain, completed using reference TRBV25-1 and TRBJ1-5, is EADIYQTPRYLVIGTGKKITLECSQTMGHDKMYWYQQDPGMELHLIHYSYGVNSTEKGDLSSESTVSRIRTEHFPLTLESARPSHTSQYLCASSEYGQYQPQHFGDGTRLSIL.

This clone was observed a single time. The genes are TRBV11-2 and TRBJ1-4, with no clear D. The germline gives CDR1 SGHAT, CDR2 FQNNGV. V was cut by 0 bases and J by 7 bases, with 12 bases left in between. There are 15 residues in the CDR3. The CDR3 sequence: CASSLDRYRVEKLFF. CDR3 nucleotide sequence: TGTGCCAGCAGCTTAGATCGTTATCGGGTTGAAAAACTGTTTTTT.

The CDR3 bases are TGTGCCAGCCTGGCCGGGCCTAGCGGTTACGAGCAGTACTTC. Translated, it gives CASLAGPSGYEQYF. The chain carries TRBV28 and TRBJ2-7; 7 nucleotides agree with TRBD2. J was trimmed by 4 bases and V by 8 bases; bases with no gene match: 11. This CDR3 contains 14 residues. Per the germline V gene, CDR1 is MDHEN and CDR2 is SYDVKM. The full variable domain, its missing parts supplied by reference TRBV28 and TRBJ2-7, is DVKVTQSSRYLVKRTGEKVFLECVQDMDHENMFWYRQDPGLGLRLIYFSYDVKMKEKGDIPEGYSVSREKKERFSLILESASTNQTSMYLCASLAGPSGYEQYFGPGTRLTVT.

The rearrangement links TRBV28 to TRBJ1-2, with 10 bases lining up with TRBD1. Germline V gene data show CDR1 as MDHEN and CDR2 as SYDVKM. The junction had 9 bases not matched to a gene; V was cut back by 4 bases and J by 4 bases. The CDR3 length is 16 residues. CDR3 DNA: TGTGCCAGCAGTTATGACCGGACAGGGGGAAGCTATGGCTACACCTTC. Translating it yields CASSYDRTGGSYGYTF.

The rearrangement links TRBV6-5 to TRBJ1-5; D is unclear. Germline assignment: CDR1 MNHEY and CDR2 SVGAGI. This CDR3 is 14 amino acids long. The ends were cut back, 6 bases at V and 1 base at J, with 10 bases in the middle. CDR3: CASRMAWSNQPQHF. The DNA of the CDR3 is TGTGCCAGCAGAATGGCTTGGAGCAATCAGCCCCAGCATTTT.

The chain has TRBV6-2 or TRBV6-3 and TRBJ1-5, with a possible D match to TRBD1 (6 bases). The V end lost 5 bases, the J end lost 6 bases, and 23 bases lay between the germline ends. The germline CDR1 and CDR2 sequences are MNHEY and SVGEGT. This CDR3 region has 17 residues. CDR3: CASSPYARGLRGQPQHF. For the CDR3, the DNA is TGTGCCAGCAGTCCCTACGCCAGGGGTCTTCGGGGTCAGCCCCAGCATTTT.

This chain joins TRBV30 and TRBJ2-1; 7 bases agree with TRBD2. The CDR3 length is 12 residues. Germline V gene data show CDR1 as GTSNPN and CDR2 as SVGIG (reference sequence). V shed 5 bases, J shed 9 bases, and the junction held 7 bases outside the gene matches. CDR3 loop: CAWFPWEGEQFF. The CDR3 DNA reads as TGTGCCTGGTTCCCTTGGGAGGGTGAGCAGTTCTTC. Full variable domain (rest looked up from reference TRBV30 and TRBJ2-1): SQTIHQWPATLVQPVGSPLSLECTVEGTSNPNLYWYRQAAGRGLQLLFYSVGIGQISSEVPQNLSASRPQDRQFILSSKKLLLSDSGFYLCAWFPWEGEQFFGPGTRLTVL.

The rearrangement uses TRBV30 and TRBJ1-1; 8 nucleotides match TRBD1. V dropped 0 bases and J dropped 1; count of bases not matched to a gene: 10. From germline, CDR1 is GTSNPN and CDR2 SVGIG (reference sequence). CDR3 length: 17 residues. This CDR3 reads CAWSVRFWDRRNTEAFF. CDR3 bases: TGTGCCTGGAGTGTACGATTTTGGGACAGGCGGAACACTGAAGCTTTCTTT.

This clone was found a few times. The chain carries TRBV4-3 and TRBJ1-5; 7 nucleotides match TRBD1. Trimming took 0 bases from V and 4 from J; bases not matched to a gene: 9. The CDR3 runs to 17 residues. Germline V lookup: CDR1 LGHNA, CDR2 YSLEER. DNA for the CDR3: TGCGCCAGCAGCCAAGATCGACAGGGCCGGTTGAATCAGCCCCAGCATTTT. Its protein is CASSQDRQGRLNQPQHF.

This clone has only one observation. The V call is TRBV10-3, the J call TRBJ2-1; 7 nucleotides align to TRBD2. Germline lookup yields CDR1 ENHRY and CDR2 SYGVKD. With V trimmed by 4 bases and J by 0 bases, 12 bases remained unmatched. The CDR3 is 18 residues long. CDR3 sequence reads: CAISGILAGGSSYNEQFF. For the CDR3, the DNA is TGTGCCATCAGTGGGATTCTAGCCGGGGGGAGCTCCTACAATGAGCAGTTCTTC.

V gene TRBV7-9 combines with J gene TRBJ1-2, with D perhaps TRBD1 (6 bases). Germline V gene sequence: CDR1 SEHNR, CDR2 FQNEAQ (reference sequence). This CDR3 has 17 amino acids. The V end was cut by 2 bases, the J end by 4 bases, with 20 bases between. The chain's CDR3 is CASSLRTASWGSYGYTF. CDR3 nucleotide sequence: TGTGCCAGCAGCTTACGGACAGCGTCTTGGGGCTCCTATGGCTACACCTTC.

The chain employs TRBV3-1 (or the pseudogene TRBV3-2) and TRBJ1-5; a possible D gene is TRBD1 (5 bases). The CDR3 extends over 15 amino acids. V lost 4 bases and J lost 2, with 12 bases in between. From germline, CDR1 is LGHDT and CDR2 YNNKEL (reference sequence). CDR3 loop: CASSPRVGGNQPQHF. Here the CDR3 DNA reads TGTGCCAGCAGCCCCAGGGTTGGGGGCAATCAGCCCCAGCATTTT.

DNA of the CDR3: TGTGCCAGCACCCCGCGGGAGGCGAACTATGGCTACACCTTC. As protein: CASTPREANYGYTF. The chain carries TRBV3-1 (or the pseudogene TRBV3-2) and TRBJ1-2; no firm D call. V was trimmed by 7 bases and J by 2 bases, leaving 14 bases between them. This CDR3 region has 14 residues. Looked up from germline, CDR1 is LGHDT and CDR2 is YNNKEL (reference sequence).

This sequence joins TRBV19 and TRBJ2-7; TRBD2 agrees at 11 bases. The ends lost 3 bases at V and 4 bases at J; junction bases unmatched: 8. The CDR3 is 16 residues long. Germline-derived CDR1 and CDR2 are LNHDA and SQIVND (reference sequence). The CDR3 DNA follows: TGTGCCAGTAGTATGGGGAGGGGACTAGCGGCTTACGAGCAGTACTTC. Translating gives CASSMGRGLAAYEQYF.

This chain joins TRBV30 and TRBJ1-1; D is uncertain. V shed 3 bases and J shed 7 bases, with 6 bases lying between them. This CDR3 has 10 residues. Germline V gives CDR1 GTSNPN, CDR2 SVGIG (reference sequence). CDR3 sequence (DNA): TGTGCCTGGAGCGGGAGTGAAGCTTTCTTT. It codes for CAWSGSEAFF.

The genes are TRBV30 and TRBJ1-2; maybe TRBD1 (5 bases). The V end was cut by 2 bases, the J end by 5 bases, with 12 bases between. The CDR3 extends over 13 amino acids. Germline assignment: CDR1 GTSNPN and CDR2 SVGIG (reference sequence). CDR3 DNA: TGTGCCTGGAGTCCCAGGGTTGGATATGGCTACACCTTC. Its translation: CAWSPRVGYGYTF. Using reference TRBV30 and TRBJ1-2 for the parts outside the CDR3, the full variable domain is SQTIHQWPATLVQPVGSPLSLECTVEGTSNPNLYWYRQAAGRGLQLLFYSVGIGQISSEVPQNLSASRPQDRQFILSSKKLLLSDSGFYLCAWSPRVGYGYTFGSGTRLTVV.

This chain uses TRBV4-2 with TRBJ1-2; the match to TRBD1 covers 10 bases. J lost 10 bases, V lost 0 bases, and 8 bases had no gene match. This CDR3 region has 15 residues. Germline V gene data show CDR1 as LGHNA and CDR2 as YNFKEQ. DNA for the CDR3: TGTGCCAGCAGCCAAGACTCGCGGGACAGGGGATACTACACCTTC. It specifies CASSQDSRDRGYYTF.

The chain employs TRBV7-3 and TRBJ1-1; tentative D call: TRBD1 (5 bases). V was pared by 1 base and J by 7 bases, with 13 bases between. The CDR3 consists of 14 residues. CDR1 and CDR2 (germline): SGHTA, FQGTGA. The CDR3: CASSLNSGSGEAFF. The CDR3 nucleotides are TGTGCCAGCAGCTTAAATTCAGGGTCCGGTGAAGCTTTCTTT.

This chain joins TRBV7-4 and TRBJ2-1, with TRBD1 matching over 10 bases. This CDR3 comprises 16 residues. Losses at the gene ends were 6 bases for V and 6 bases for J; bases not matched to a gene: 11. Germline values: CDR1 SGHVT, CDR2 SQSDAQ. The CDR3 here is CASSFQTGGAFNEQFF. CDR3 in DNA: TGTGCCAGCAGTTTCCAGACAGGGGGCGCCTTCAATGAGCAGTTCTTC.

The J gene is TRBJ2-3, the V gene TRBV10-2; 10 bases align to TRBD2. Germline CDR1 and CDR2: WSHSY and SAAADI. The V segment lost 7 bases and the J segment 0 bases; nucleotides outside the gene matches: 7. The length of the CDR3 is 16 residues. The CDR3 sequence is CASKSGRGFSTDTQYF. For the CDR3, the DNA is TGCGCCAGCAAAAGCGGGAGGGGGTTTAGCACAGATACGCAGTATTTT.

The V gene is TRBV19, the J gene TRBJ2-7, with D perhaps matching TRBD2 (5 bases). With 4 bases removed from V and 5 bases from J, the gap between germline ends came to 18 bases. Germline CDR1 is LNHDA and CDR2 is SQIVND (reference sequence). The CDR3 runs 15 residues. The CDR3 sequence is CASSTSIRPLDEQYF. CDR3 sequence (DNA): TGTGCCAGTAGTACTAGCATAAGACCCCTGGACGAGCAGTACTTC.